One sample yielded the 21 T cell receptor beta chains listed below, sequenced in a study of cytotoxic CD8 clonotypes in ibrutinib-treated CLL. TCRdb keeps only in-frame clones here, not all; method: immunoSEQ multiplex PCR. The table includes around 310,000 clones, roughly 85% detected once. This material consisted of PBMCs, taken before ibrutinib treatment. The receptors originated from a human donor with chronic lymphocytic leukemia.

Turning to this clone: Other nucleotide sequences from this sample produce the same CDR3. Here the CDR3 reads CASSEGMDSYPYEQYF. For the CDR3, the DNA is TGTGCCAGCAGTGAAGGGATGGACAGCTACCCCTACGAGCAGTACTTC. The V gene is TRBV6-1, the J gene TRBJ2-7, with D perhaps TRBD1 (6 bases). The CDR3 is made up of 16 amino acids. The V gene lost 1 base and the J gene lost 2 bases, with 15 bases spanning the gap. CDR1 and CDR2 from the germline V gene are MNHNS and SASEGT.

Remarks on this clone: One end of the junction does not line up with germline, which may come from a read error. The genes are TRBV5-6 and TRBJ2-1; D call uncertain. The CDR3 length is 11 residues. From germline, CDR1 is SGHDT and CDR2 YYEEEE. CDR3 bases: TGTGCCAGCAGCTTGTACACTGAGCAGTTCTTC. Amino acids: CASSLYTEQFF.

The V call is TRBV15, the J call TRBJ2-4; D uncertain. The CDR3 runs to 16 residues. CDR1 and CDR2 from the germline V gene are LNHNV and YYDKDF (reference sequence). The ends were cut back, 6 bases at V and 5 bases at J, with 20 bases in the middle. In DNA, the CDR3 is TGTGCCACCAGAGTCAGTTACCCGGTCTCCCAAAACATTCAGTACTTC. This sequence encodes CATRVSYPVSQNIQYF.

This rearrangement joins TRBV9 to TRBJ2-2; D possibly corresponds to TRBD1 (6 bases). Germline loops: CDR1 SGDLS, CDR2 YYNGEE. This CDR3 has 13 residues. V dropped 2 bases and J dropped 5 bases, with 7 bases sitting between them. The CDR3 nucleotides are TGTGCCAGCAGCGTTACAGGGACCGGGGAGCTGTTTTTT. As protein: CASSVTGTGELFF.

This clone was observed a handful of times. V is TRBV19 and J is TRBJ1-2; no definite D call. Trimming took 6 bases from V and 4 from J, leaving 15 bases between them. In germline, CDR1 is LNHDA, CDR2 SQIVND (reference sequence). The CDR3 has 14 amino acids. CDR3 sequence: CASRAVGITYGYTF. The CDR3 DNA reads TGTGCCAGTAGAGCTGTTGGGATTACCTATGGCTACACCTTC.

V gene TRBV6-6 combines with J gene TRBJ1-2; D ambiguous. V was cut by 2 bases and J by 0 bases, with 10 bases left in between. CDR1 MNHNY and CDR2 SVGAGI come from the germline V gene (reference sequence). This CDR3 comprises 15 residues. CDR3 nucleotide sequence: TGTGCCAGCAGTTACAAATGGGAGGCTAACTATGGCTACACCTTC. Its translation: CASSYKWEANYGYTF.

This chain joins TRBV6-5 and TRBJ2-7, with 11 bases aligning to TRBD2. The CDR3 loop spans 16 amino acids. Germline V gene lookup returns CDR1 MNHEY and CDR2 SVGAGI. The V segment lost 4 bases and the J segment 3 bases; nucleotides outside the gene matches: 8. The CDR3 sequence is CASSSLTSGRLYEQYF. For the CDR3, the DNA is TGTGCCAGCAGTTCGTTAACTAGCGGGAGACTCTACGAGCAGTACTTC.

This clone was detected a few times. The V call is TRBV18, the J call TRBJ2-1, with D hard to call. This CDR3 comprises 12 residues. Deletions cut 2 bases from V and 8 bases from J, with 7 bases between. CDR1 and CDR2 from the germline V gene are KGHSH and LQKENI. The CDR3 sequence: CASSPTRDEQFF. CDR3 DNA: TGTGCCAGCTCACCAACACGGGATGAGCAGTTCTTC.

The chain carries TRBV27 and TRBJ2-2; 13 bases fit TRBD2. Germline values: CDR1 MNHEY, CDR2 SMNVEV (reference sequence). The CDR3 totals 17 residues. V lost 7 bases to trimming and J lost 6 bases; unmatched junction nucleotides: 11. The CDR3 DNA follows: TGTGCCAGCATGACCGGCTGGGGACTAGCGGGATCCGGGGAGCTGTTTTTT. Protein sequence: CASMTGWGLAGSGELFF.

The DNA of the CDR3 is TGCGCCAGCAGCTTATTGGGGACAGAAGCTAACTATGGCTACACCTTC. Translating gives CASSLLGTEANYGYTF. The J gene is TRBJ1-2, the V gene TRBV5-1; 7 bases fit TRBD1. The V gene end was trimmed by 2 bases and the J gene end by 0 bases; junction bases not matched to a gene: 7. The length of the CDR3 is 16 residues. CDR1 and CDR2 (germline): SGHRS, YFSETQ.

The genes are TRBV6-5 and TRBJ2-1, with TRBD2 matching over 12 bases. This CDR3 comprises 16 residues. V shed 4 bases, J shed 1 base, and the junction held 2 bases outside the gene matches. Germline CDR1 MNHEY, CDR2 SVGAGI. Here the CDR3 reads CASSWTSGISYNEQFF. The CDR3 bases are TGTGCCAGCAGTTGGACTAGCGGGATATCCTACAATGAGCAGTTCTTC.

The genes are TRBV15 and TRBJ1-3; tentatively, D is TRBD1 (5 bases). V was clipped by 8 bases and J by 4 bases, with 15 bases between them. The germline CDR1 and CDR2 sequences are LNHNV and YYDKDF (reference sequence). The CDR3 spans 14 residues. The CDR3 coding sequence is TGTGCCACCGCCCGGGGGGGGGTAGGAAACACCATATATTTT. Its protein is CATARGGVGNTIYF.

This clone was counted only a few times. The V call is TRBV30, the J call TRBJ1-2; tentative D call: TRBD1 (6 bases). Germline CDR1 and CDR2: GTSNPN and SVGIG (reference sequence). The CDR3 loop spans 15 amino acids. Trimming removed 1 base from V and 0 bases from J, with 12 bases in between. The CDR3 sequence is CAWSETRTANYGYTF. The DNA for the CDR3 is TGTGCCTGGAGTGAGACCCGGACAGCTAACTATGGCTACACCTTC.

The J gene is TRBJ1-5, the V gene TRBV19; TRBD1 agrees at 7 bases. Germline values: CDR1 LNHDA, CDR2 SQIVND (reference sequence). The CDR3 is 16 residues long. The ends lost 4 bases at V and 4 bases at J; junction bases unmatched: 10. The CDR3 bases are TGTGCCAGTAGTACCACCGCGGACAGGAGGAATCAGCCCCAGCATTTT. It encodes CASSTTADRRNQPQHF. The full variable domain, rest sourced from reference TRBV19 and TRBJ1-5, is DGGITQSPKYLFRKEGQNVTLSCEQNLNHDAMYWYRQDPGQGLRLIYYSQIVNDFQKGDIAEGYSVSREKKESFPLTVTSAQKNPTAFYLCASSTTADRRNQPQHFGDGTRLSIL.

CDR3 amino acids: CAWRVTSVNEQYF. CDR3 DNA sequence: TGTGCCTGGAGGGTGACTAGCGTAAACGAGCAGTACTTC. This sequence joins TRBV30 and TRBJ2-7; 8 nucleotides agree with TRBD2. CDR1 and CDR2 from the germline V gene are GTSNPN and SVGIG (reference sequence). This CDR3 spans 13 amino acids. J gave up 5 bases and V 3 bases, and 6 bases lay outside the gene matches.

This rearrangement joins TRBV6-5 to TRBJ2-7, with no clear D. Trimming left V 0 bases short and J 4 bases short, with 13 bases between. Looked up from germline, CDR1 is MNHEY and CDR2 is SVGAGI. This CDR3 has 15 residues. CDR3 bases: TGTGCCAGCAGTTACTCTTTGGTCGAAAATTACGAGCAGTACTTC. The encoded protein is CASSYSLVENYEQYF.

CDR3 DNA: TGTGCCACCAGCAGAGATTTCCTCTTTGCAGGGAGCACAGATACGCAGTATTTT. Translation gives CATSRDFLFAGSTDTQYF. This chain uses TRBV15 with TRBJ2-3, with D possibly TRBD1 on 5 matching bases. This CDR3 has 18 amino acids. Germline CDR1 and CDR2: LNHNV and YYDKDF (reference sequence). V lost 0 bases and J 0 bases, leaving 16 bases between the germline ends. The full variable domain, its missing parts supplied by reference TRBV15 and TRBJ2-3, is DAMVIQNPRYQVTQFGKPVTLSCSQTLNHNVMYWYQQKSSQAPKLLFHYYDKDFNNEADTPDNFQSRRPNTSFCFLDIRSPGLGDTAMYLCATSRDFLFAGSTDTQYFGPGTRLTVL.

V and J are TRBV5-1 and TRBJ2-7; D is uncertain. V dropped 5 bases and J dropped 3 bases, with 15 bases sitting between them. The CDR3 has 14 residues. Germline CDR1 is SGHRS and CDR2 is YFSETQ. In DNA form, the CDR3 reads TGCGCCAGCAGTCCCGGGCCAGGATACTACGAGCAGTACTTC. It encodes CASSPGPGYYEQYF. The full variable domain, in which reference TRBV5-1 and TRBJ2-7 provide the parts outside the CDR3, is KAGVTQTPRYLIKTRGQQVTLSCSPISGHRSVSWYQQTPGQGLQFLFEYFSETQRNKGNFPGRFSGRQFSNSRSEMNVSTLELGDSALYLCASSPGPGYYEQYFGPGTRLTVT.

The V and J genes are TRBV7-3 and TRBJ2-5, with TRBD1 matching over 10 bases. Germline CDR1 reads SGHTA; CDR2 reads FQGTGA. V lost 4 bases to trimming and J lost 4 bases; unmatched junction nucleotides: 6. CDR3 length: 15 amino acids. For the CDR3, the DNA is TGTGCCAGCAGCTCCGGGACAGGGGTGGGAGAGACCCAGTACTTC. As protein: CASSSGTGVGETQYF.

The chain is built from TRBV5-1 and TRBJ1-2; 7 nucleotides align to TRBD1. The CDR3 runs 12 residues. The germline gives CDR1 SGHRS, CDR2 YFSETQ. V was pared by 4 bases and J by 7 bases, with 4 bases of the junction left unmatched. The CDR3 region has the DNA TGCGCCAGCAGCCCCGACAGGGCTGGCTACACCTTC. Protein product: CASSPDRAGYTF.

The V and J genes are TRBV6-5 and TRBJ2-7, with TRBD2 identical over 7 bases. Germline V CDR1 and CDR2: MNHEY, SVGAGI. The CDR3 consists of 15 residues. The V segment lost 5 bases and the J segment 3 bases; nucleotides outside the gene matches: 10. The CDR3 loop is CASSRDRRERYEQYF. In nucleotides, the CDR3 is TGTGCCAGCAGTCGCGATCGGCGGGAGCGCTACGAGCAGTACTTC.